Described below is a single T cell receptor beta chain sequence and its context. What it binds is not known. These data originate in a study of blood T cells in healthy people across ages. Findings and limits, study-wide: Whereas aged donors had fewer naive CD4+ cells, long-lived donors had more of them and higher diversity. Significant beta diversity loss was already apparent by age approximately 38, declining roughly linearly.

CDR3 length: 13 amino acids. V was shortened by 4 bases and J by 0 bases, with 10 bases between the two germline ends. Germline V lookup: CDR1 DFQATT, CDR2 SNEGSKA (reference sequence). A J-beta primer mix and a sample-barcoded 5' primer were used in a second PCR of roughly 6 to 11 cycles. One entry per CDR3 protein, called by TCRdb with MiXCR from the 5' RACE reads. There are approximately 800,000 distinct CDR3 sequences in the sample; around 25% occur only once, and approximately 4% lies in the top ten. This same sample was also part of a study on T cells of mothers and their children. That source adds: It was found that thymic selection shapes TCR recombination output similarly in related and unrelated pairs. Unrelated mother-child pairs always had slightly, but never significantly, lower normalized overlap than related pairs.

This clonotype was sampled from a boy younger than 18 in good health. The source material was blood. J is TRBJ2-7 and V is TRBV20-1, with D tentatively TRBD1 (6 bases). The CDR3: CSAMDSSSYEQYF. DNA of the CDR3: TGCAGTGCTATGGACAGCAGCTCCTACGAGCAGTACTTC.